This passage covers 4 T cell receptor beta chains from one sample sequenced in a study of a mutant IDH1 vaccine in newly diagnosed glioma. Documented time point: week 11, during vaccination. Doses comprised 300 ug of mutant IDH1 20-mer peptide each, plus topical imiquimod. This table comes from immunoSEQ multiplex PCR, and its TCRdb copy is limited to in-frame clones, with some not included. Of about 22,000 clones in the sample, roughly 91% were seen once. No antigens are known for them. The sequencing here drew on PBMCs, taken from a glioma patient whose treatment included an IDH1 peptide vaccine. These receptors were obtained from a middle-aged woman with glioma.

J is TRBJ1-1 and V is TRBV7-9, with D unclear. The CDR3 covers 13 residues. Germline V gene lookup returns CDR1 SEHNR and CDR2 FQNEAQ (reference sequence). With 5 bases removed from V and 2 bases from J, the gap between germline ends came to 9 bases. CDR3 protein: CASSRTGNTEAFF. In DNA, the CDR3 is TGTGCCAGCAGCCGGACGGGTAACACTGAAGCTTTCTTT.

The chain is built from TRBV6-1 and TRBJ1-1; D is unclear. With 1 base removed from V and 6 bases from J, the gap between germline ends came to 9 bases. Germline CDR1 reads MNHNS; CDR2 reads SASEGT. The CDR3 length is 13 residues. Here the CDR3 reads CASSEVRESEAFF. The CDR3 region has the DNA TGTGCCAGCAGTGAAGTTAGGGAATCTGAAGCTTTCTTT.

V and J are TRBV5-1 and TRBJ2-5; perhaps TRBD2 as D (5 bases). Trimming pared 4 bases from V and 5 bases from J, leaving 12 bases between. The CDR3 contains 13 residues. Germline lookup yields CDR1 SGHRS and CDR2 YFSETQ. CDR3 coding DNA: TGCGCCAGCAGCGTCGCTAGCAGGGAGACCCAGTACTTC. This codes for CASSVASRETQYF.

The chain couples TRBV6-1 to TRBJ1-3; the D is unclear. V was pared by 3 bases and J by 4 bases, with 13 bases between. Germline V gene data show CDR1 as MNHNS and CDR2 as SASEGT. The CDR3 spans 15 residues. The CDR3 spells CASSDPPGGGNTIYF. The CDR3 nucleotides are TGTGCCAGCAGTGACCCGCCGGGAGGCGGAAACACCATATATTTT.